Sequencing of this T cell receptor beta chain was carried out in a study of cytomegalovirus exposure and HLA in healthy donors. Findings and caveats of the study: Later analysis demonstrated an association between a missense DCLRE1C variant and TCR beta V- and J-gene trimming. HLA alleles showed associations with some 17,000 TCR beta sequences in a later analysis, at a 0.05 false discovery rate.

The primer mix had 60 Vbeta and 13 Jbeta primers. Sequencing was performed with immunoSEQ multiplex PCR; in TCRdb, only in-frame clones are kept and a portion is missing. The repertoire holds approximately 110,000 clones, with about 80% as singletons. Trimming took off 7 bases at V and 1 base at J, with 13 bases between the two ends. This CDR3 region has 14 residues. Per the germline V gene, CDR1 is MNHEY and CDR2 is SVGAGI. This clone showed up just a few times. Its cognate antigen is unknown. The clonotype was recovered from a young man in good health and CMV-seronegative. Sample: PBMCs. This chain uses TRBV6-5 with TRBJ1-1; D gene unclear. The CDR3 region is CASTRAAGNTEAFF. CDR3 bases: TGTGCCAGCACGAGGGCCGCCGGGAACACTGAAGCTTTCTTT.